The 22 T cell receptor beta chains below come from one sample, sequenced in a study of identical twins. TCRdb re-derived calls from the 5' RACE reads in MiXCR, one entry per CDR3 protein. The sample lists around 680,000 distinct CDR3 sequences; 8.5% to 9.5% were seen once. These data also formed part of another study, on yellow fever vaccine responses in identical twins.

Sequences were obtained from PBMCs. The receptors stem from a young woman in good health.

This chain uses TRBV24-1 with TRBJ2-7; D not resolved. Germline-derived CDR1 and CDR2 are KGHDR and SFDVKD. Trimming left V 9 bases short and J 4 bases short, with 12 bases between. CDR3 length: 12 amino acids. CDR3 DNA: TGTGCCACCCGGAGTGGTGATTACGAGCAGTACTTC. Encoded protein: CATRSGDYEQYF.

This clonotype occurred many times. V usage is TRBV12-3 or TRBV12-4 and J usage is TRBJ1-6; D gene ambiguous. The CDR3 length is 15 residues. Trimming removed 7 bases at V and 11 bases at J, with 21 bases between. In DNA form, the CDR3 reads TGTGCCAGCACCCACGTAGCAGGACCGGCCGCACCCCTCCACTTT. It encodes CASTHVAGPAAPLHF.

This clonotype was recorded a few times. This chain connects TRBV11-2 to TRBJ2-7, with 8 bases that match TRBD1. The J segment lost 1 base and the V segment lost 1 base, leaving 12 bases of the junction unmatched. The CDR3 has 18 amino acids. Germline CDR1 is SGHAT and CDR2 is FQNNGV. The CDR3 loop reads CASSLVAWGQVSSYEQYF. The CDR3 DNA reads TGTGCCAGCAGCTTAGTGGCTTGGGGACAGGTCTCTTCCTACGAGCAGTACTTC.

This CDR3 reads CSAKPSGIEAFF. The DNA for the CDR3 is TGCAGTGCTAAACCCTCAGGGATTGAAGCTTTCTTT. This chain connects TRBV20-1 to TRBJ1-1; D might be TRBD1 (5 bases). This CDR3 comprises 12 residues. V lost 4 bases, J lost 7 bases, and 13 bases lay in between. Germline CDR1 DFQATT, CDR2 SNEGSKA (reference sequence).

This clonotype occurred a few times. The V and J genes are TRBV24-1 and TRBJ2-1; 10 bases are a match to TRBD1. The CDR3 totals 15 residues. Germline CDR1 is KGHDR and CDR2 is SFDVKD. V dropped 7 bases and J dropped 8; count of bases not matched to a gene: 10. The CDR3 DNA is TGTGCCACCAGAGCCCCACCCGGGACAGGGGATGAGCAGTTCTTC. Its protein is CATRAPPGTGDEQFF.

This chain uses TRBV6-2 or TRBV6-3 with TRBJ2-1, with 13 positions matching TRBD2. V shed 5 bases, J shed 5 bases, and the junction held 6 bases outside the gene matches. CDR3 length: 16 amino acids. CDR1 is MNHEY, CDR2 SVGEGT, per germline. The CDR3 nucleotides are TGTGCCAGCAGTCAACTAGCGGGAGGGCCTAACAATGAGCAGTTCTTC. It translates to CASSQLAGGPNNEQFF.

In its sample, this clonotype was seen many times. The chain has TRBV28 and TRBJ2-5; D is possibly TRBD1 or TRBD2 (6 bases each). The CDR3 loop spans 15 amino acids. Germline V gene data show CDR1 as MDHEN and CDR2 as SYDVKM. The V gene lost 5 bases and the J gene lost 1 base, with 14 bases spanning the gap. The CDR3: CASSPRGPLQETQYF. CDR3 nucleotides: TGTGCCAGCAGTCCCCGGGGGCCCCTCCAAGAGACCCAGTACTTC.

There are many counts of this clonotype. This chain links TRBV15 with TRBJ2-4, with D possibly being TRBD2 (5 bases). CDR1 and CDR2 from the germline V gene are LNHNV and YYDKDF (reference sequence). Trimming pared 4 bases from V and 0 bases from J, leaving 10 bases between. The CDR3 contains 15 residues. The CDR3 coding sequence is TGTGCCACCAGCAAGGAGGTTTTAGCCAAAAACATTCAGTACTTC. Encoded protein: CATSKEVLAKNIQYF.

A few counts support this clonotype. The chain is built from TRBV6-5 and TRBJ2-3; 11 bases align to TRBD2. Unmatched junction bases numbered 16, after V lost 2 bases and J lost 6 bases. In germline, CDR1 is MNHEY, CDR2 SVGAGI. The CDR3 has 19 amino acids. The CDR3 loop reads CASSYMGSSLAGGYDTQYF. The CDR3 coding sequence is TGTGCCAGCAGTTACATGGGATCATCGCTAGCGGGAGGTTATGATACGCAGTATTTT.

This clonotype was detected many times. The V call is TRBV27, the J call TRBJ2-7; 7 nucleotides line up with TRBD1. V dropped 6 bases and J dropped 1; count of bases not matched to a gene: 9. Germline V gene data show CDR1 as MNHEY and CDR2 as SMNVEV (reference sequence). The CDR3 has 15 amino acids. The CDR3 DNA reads TGTGCCAGCAGCCCAGGCGACAGGGCTTCCTACGAGCAGTACTTC. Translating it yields CASSPGDRASYEQYF.

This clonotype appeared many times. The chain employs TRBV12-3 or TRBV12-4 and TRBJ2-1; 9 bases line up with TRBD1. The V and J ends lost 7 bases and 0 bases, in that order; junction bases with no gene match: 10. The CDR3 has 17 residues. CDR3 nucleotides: TGTGCCAGCATCATCGGACAGGGGAGATACTCCTACAATGAGCAGTTCTTC. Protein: CASIIGQGRYSYNEQFF.

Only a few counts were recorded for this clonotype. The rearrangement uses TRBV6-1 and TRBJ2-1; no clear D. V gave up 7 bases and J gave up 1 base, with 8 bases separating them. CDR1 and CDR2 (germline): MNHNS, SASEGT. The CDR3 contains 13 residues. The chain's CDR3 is CASTGLSYNEQFF. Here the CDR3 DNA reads TGTGCCAGCACCGGGTTGTCCTACAATGAGCAGTTCTTC.

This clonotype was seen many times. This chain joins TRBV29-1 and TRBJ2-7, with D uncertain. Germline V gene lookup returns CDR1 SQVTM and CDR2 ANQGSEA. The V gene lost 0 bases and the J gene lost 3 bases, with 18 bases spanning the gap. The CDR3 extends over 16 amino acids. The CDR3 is CSVEDHDLRGFYEQYF. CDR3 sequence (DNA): TGCAGCGTTGAAGATCATGATTTAAGAGGCTTCTACGAGCAGTACTTC.

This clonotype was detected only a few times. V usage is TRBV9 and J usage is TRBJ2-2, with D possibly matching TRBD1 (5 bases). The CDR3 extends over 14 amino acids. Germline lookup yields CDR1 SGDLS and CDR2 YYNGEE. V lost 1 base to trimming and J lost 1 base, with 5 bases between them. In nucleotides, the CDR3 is TGTGCCAGCAGCGTAACAGGGAACACCGGGGAGCTGTTTTTT. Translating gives CASSVTGNTGELFF.

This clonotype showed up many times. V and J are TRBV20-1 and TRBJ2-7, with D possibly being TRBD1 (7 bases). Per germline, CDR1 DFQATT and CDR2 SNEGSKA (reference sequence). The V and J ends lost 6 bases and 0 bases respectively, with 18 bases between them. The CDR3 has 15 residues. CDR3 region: CSAPLGGTDSYEQYF. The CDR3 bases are TGCAGTGCACCGCTAGGCGGGACAGACTCCTACGAGCAGTACTTC.

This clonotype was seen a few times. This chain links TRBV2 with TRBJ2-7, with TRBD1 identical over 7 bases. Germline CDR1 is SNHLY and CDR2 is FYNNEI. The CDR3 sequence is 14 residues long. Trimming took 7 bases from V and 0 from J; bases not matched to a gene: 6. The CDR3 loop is CASKPGQSSYEQYF. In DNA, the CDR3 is TGTGCCAGCAAACCGGGACAGAGCTCCTACGAGCAGTACTTC. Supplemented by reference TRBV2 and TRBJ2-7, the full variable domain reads EPEVTQTPSHQVTQMGQEVILRCVPISNHLYFYWYRQILGQKVEFLVSFYNNEISEKSEIFDDQFSVERPDGSNFTLKIRSTKLEDSAMYFCASKPGQSSYEQYFGPGTRLTVT.

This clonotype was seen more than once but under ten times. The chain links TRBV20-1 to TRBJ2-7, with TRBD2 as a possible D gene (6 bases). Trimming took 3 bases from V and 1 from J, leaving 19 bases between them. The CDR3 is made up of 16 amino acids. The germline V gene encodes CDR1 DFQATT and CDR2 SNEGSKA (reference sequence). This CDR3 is CSARDRREHSSYEQYF. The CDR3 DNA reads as TGCAGTGCTAGGGACCGGAGGGAACATTCGTCCTACGAGCAGTACTTC.

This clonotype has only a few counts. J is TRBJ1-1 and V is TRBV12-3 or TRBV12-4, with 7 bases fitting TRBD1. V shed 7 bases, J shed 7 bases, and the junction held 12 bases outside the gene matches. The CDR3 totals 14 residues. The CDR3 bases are TGTGCCAGCACTCCATTTTCGGGACAGCTTGAAGCTTTCTTT. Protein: CASTPFSGQLEAFF.

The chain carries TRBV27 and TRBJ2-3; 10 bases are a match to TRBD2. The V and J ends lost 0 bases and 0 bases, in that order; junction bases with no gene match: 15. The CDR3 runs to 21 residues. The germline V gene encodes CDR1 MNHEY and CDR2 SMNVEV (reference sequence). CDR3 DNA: TGTGCCAGCAGTTTATCATTCGTTCGTAGCGGGAGGTCAATTAGCACAGATACGCAGTATTTT. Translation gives CASSLSFVRSGRSISTDTQYF.

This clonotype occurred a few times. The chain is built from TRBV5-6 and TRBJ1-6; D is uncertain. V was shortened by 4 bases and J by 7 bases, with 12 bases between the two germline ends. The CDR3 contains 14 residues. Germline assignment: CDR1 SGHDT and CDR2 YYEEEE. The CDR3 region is CASSPAGGNSPLHF. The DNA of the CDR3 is TGTGCCAGCAGCCCGGCGGGAGGGAATTCACCCCTCCACTTT.

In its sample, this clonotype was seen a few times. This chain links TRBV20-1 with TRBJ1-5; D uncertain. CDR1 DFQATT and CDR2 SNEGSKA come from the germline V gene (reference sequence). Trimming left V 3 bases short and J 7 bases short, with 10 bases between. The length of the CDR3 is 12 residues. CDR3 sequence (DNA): TGCAGTGCTAGTCCGTCAAACCAGCCCCAGCATTTT. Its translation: CSASPSNQPQHF.

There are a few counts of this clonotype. The CDR3 loop reads CASTITQGHNEQFF. Written as DNA, the CDR3 is TGCGCCAGTACAATAACTCAGGGTCACAATGAGCAGTTCTTC. The rearrangement uses TRBV10-2 and TRBJ2-1; maybe TRBD1 (5 bases). The CDR3 covers 14 residues. The germline V and J ends were trimmed by 9 bases and 5 bases, with 17 bases remaining between them. Germline CDR1 WSHSY, CDR2 SAAADI.